Below, 11 T cell receptor beta chains from the same sample are listed, as sequenced in a study of regulatory T cells in long-lasting Graves disease (dated by TCRdb to about 2021). Library generation was performed with multiplex PCR. Sequencing was performed on an Illumina HiSeq 4000. iRepertoire HTBI primers and Arm-PCR amplification of CDR3 regions were used to construct TCR beta libraries. TCRdb cleaned the public reads at Q25 with fastp, built clones with MiXCR and kept in-frame beta chains. Identical CDR3 proteins give one entry, which carries the most common genes and DNA. The sample table holds some 240,000 distinct CDR3 sequences, of which roughly a fifth were seen once. The top ten constitute about 12% of the sample. Read against the paper, the sample's time point label means: newly diagnosed GD, antithyroid drugs for less than 3 months. For both TCR sequencing and RNA sequencing, RNA was extracted from PBMCs using TRIzol.

These data were likewise used in another study, on T cells in Graves' hyperthyroidism and ophthalmopathy.

The sequencing used peripheral blood mononuclear cells (PBMCs), collected at new diagnosis, from a patient treated with antithyroid drugs. The receptors were gathered from a woman younger than 45 with Graves disease. Donor details come from another sample of the same person, matched by shared clones.

This clonotype occurred many times. This chain joins TRBV12-3 or TRBV12-4 and TRBJ1-1; 7 nucleotides align to TRBD1. Trimming at V came to 7 bases and at J to 14 bases, leaving 13 bases not matched to a gene. This CDR3 region has 12 residues. CDR3 DNA: TGTGCCAGCACCTACACCGGGACAGAAAACTTCTTT. It is translated as CASTYTGTENFF.

This clonotype was seen many times. This chain links TRBV12-3 or TRBV12-4 with TRBJ2-3; D is possibly TRBD1 or TRBD2 (5 bases each). Deletions cut 5 bases from V and 7 bases from J, with 13 bases between. This CDR3 region has 13 residues. For the CDR3, the DNA is TGTGCCAGCAGTACGGGGCCTGGGAATACGCAGTATTTT. Translated, it gives CASSTGPGNTQYF.

The table lists this clonotype with many counts. This chain uses TRBV11-2 with TRBJ2-2; 10 bases are shared with TRBD2. Germline V gene sequence: CDR1 SGHAT, CDR2 FQNNGV. V shed 6 bases, J shed 6 bases, and the junction held 10 bases outside the gene matches. The CDR3 is 16 amino acids. The CDR3: CASSPSAGGIPGELFF. CDR3 in DNA: TGTGCCAGCAGTCCCTCAGCGGGAGGGATCCCCGGGGAGCTGTTTTTT.

The sample holds one count of this clonotype. A read error likely explains this, since a far larger clone differs by one base. This chain uses TRBV7-6 with TRBJ2-1; 14 bases map to TRBD2. The J call could be wrong; TRBJ2-5 is a better fit for the DNA end. Germline assignment: CDR1 SGHVS and CDR2 FNYEAQ. The CDR3 is 16 amino acids. This chain's CDR3 is CASSSGLAGDQETQYF. CDR3 nucleotide sequence: TGTGCCAGCAGCTCGGGACTAGCGGGGGACCAAGAGACCCAGTACTTC.

This clonotype was counted at least ten times. V usage is TRBV25-1 and J usage is TRBJ2-5, with D possibly being TRBD2 (5 bases). V shed 7 bases and J shed 0 bases, with 12 bases lying between them. The CDR3 length is 14 residues. Germline values: CDR1 MGHDK, CDR2 SYGVNS. This CDR3 is CASTLGGNQETQYF. The DNA of the CDR3 is TGTGCCAGCACCTTAGGAGGCAACCAAGAGACCCAGTACTTC.

At least ten counts were recorded for this clonotype. This chain uses TRBV7-8 with TRBJ1-2, with 8 bases that match TRBD1. With 2 bases clipped from V and 7 bases from J, the junction kept 6 bases outside the gene matches. The CDR3 extends over 14 amino acids. The germline V gene encodes CDR1 SGHVS and CDR2 FQNEAQ. DNA of the CDR3: TGTGCCAGCAGCTTAAAACAGGGGGGAGGTGGCTACACCTTC. Its translation is CASSLKQGGGGYTF.

This clonotype was seen at least ten times. The V and J genes are TRBV30 and TRBJ1-2; perhaps TRBD1 as D (6 bases). V lost 4 bases to trimming and J lost 8 bases, with 20 bases between them. Germline CDR1 and CDR2: GTSNPN and SVGIG (reference sequence). The CDR3 totals 14 residues. The CDR3 spells CAWIQGGTREGYTF. CDR3 nucleotide sequence: TGTGCCTGGATTCAAGGGGGTACGAGGGAAGGCTACACCTTC.

This clonotype was seen ten or more times. The chain links TRBV7-9 to TRBJ2-1; D possibly corresponds to TRBD1 (6 bases). This CDR3 has 14 residues. Germline V lookup: CDR1 SEHNR, CDR2 FQNEAQ (reference sequence). Trimming removed 2 bases at V and 6 bases at J, with 11 bases between. CDR3 sequence: CASSLTGQTNEQFF. DNA of the CDR3: TGTGCCAGCAGCTTAACAGGGCAGACCAATGAGCAGTTCTTC.

Ten or more counts support this clonotype. The rearrangement joins TRBV20-1 to TRBJ2-7; TRBD1 matches 7 bases. The CDR3 is 15 amino acids. The V segment lost 1 base and the J segment 4 bases; nucleotides outside the gene matches: 10. Germline CDR1 reads DFQATT; CDR2 reads SNEGSKA (reference sequence). The CDR3 DNA reads TGCAGTGCTAGAGCCCGCGACAGGGCGGTATACGAGCAGTACTTC. Translation: CSARARDRAVYEQYF.

This clonotype was seen many times. This chain connects TRBV25-1 to TRBJ1-6, with a possible D match to TRBD1 (5 bases). The V gene lost 8 bases and the J gene lost 9 bases, with 14 bases spanning the gap. Germline assignment: CDR1 MGHDK and CDR2 SYGVNS. This CDR3 has 13 amino acids. CDR3 bases: TGTGCCAGCTCGGGGCTCGTAGCTTCACCCCTCCACTTT. Translated, it gives CASSGLVASPLHF. Filled out from reference TRBV25-1 and TRBJ1-6, the complete variable domain reads EADIYQTPRYLVIGTGKKITLECSQTMGHDKMYWYQQDPGMELHLIHYSYGVNSTEKGDLSSESTVSRIRTEHFPLTLESARPSHTSQYLCASSGLVASPLHFGNGTRLTVT.

This clonotype has more than one count but fewer than ten. The chain couples TRBV14 to TRBJ2-7, with 10 bases matching TRBD2. The ends lost 10 bases at V and 4 bases at J; junction bases unmatched: 10. Germline V CDR1 and CDR2: SGHDN, FVKESK. The CDR3 runs to 14 residues. The CDR3 DNA sequence: TGTGCCAACAAACCGGGACTAGCGAATTACGAGCAGTACTTC. Residues: CANKPGLANYEQYF.